This TCR beta chain came from a study of blood T cells in healthy people across ages. Study in general: Per every two T cells, about one barcoded beta molecule was captured by template switching. Findings and limits, study-wide: Without sorted subsets, naive and antigen-experienced compartments could not be conclusively compared. Per million T cells, TCR beta diversity dropped roughly linearly as age increased.

Germline assignment: CDR1 SGHRS and CDR2 YFSETQ. Trimming took off 9 bases at V and 0 bases at J, with 19 bases between the two ends. The CDR3 spans 16 residues. A second roughly 7 to 12 cycle PCR used barcoded and J-beta primers. Via MiXCR, TCRdb re-called the 5' RACE reads, giving one row per CDR3 protein. Of approximately 940,000 distinct CDR3 sequences listed, 40% to 60% were seen once; the top ten hold over 10%. About 9.6 milliliters of peripheral blood were drawn from each donor into EDTA-treated tubes. As concerns this clonotype: Its specificity is not known.

The clonotype was recovered from a man aged 25-45 years in good health. The specimen sequenced was blood. The genes are TRBV5-1 and TRBJ2-1; no clear D. The CDR3: CANRPDPLSSYNEQFF. CDR3 coding DNA: TGCGCCAACAGACCCGACCCATTGAGCTCCTACAATGAGCAGTTCTTC. Using reference TRBV5-1 and TRBJ2-1 for the parts outside the CDR3, the full variable domain is KAGVTQTPRYLIKTRGQQVTLSCSPISGHRSVSWYQQTPGQGLQFLFEYFSETQRNKGNFPGRFSGRQFSNSRSEMNVSTLELGDSALYLCANRPDPLSSYNEQFFGPGTRLTVL.